This entry is about one T cell receptor (beta chain). Its antigen target is currently unknown. No per-base quality is available; no much larger clone lies one base away. This entry belongs to a study of OX40 agonist ivuxolimab in advanced cancers. As for the study more broadly: The costimulatory receptor OX40 (CD134) was targeted by ivuxolimab, a fully human IgG2 agonistic monoclonal antibody. Intravenous ivuxolimab was administered to patients every 2 weeks at six dose levels: 0.01, 0.1, 0.3, 1.5, 3 and 10 mg/kg. Of the 50 to 55 patients in dose escalation, 19 had hepatocellular carcinoma, about 15 had melanoma, 9 had renal cell carcinoma and 9 had head and neck cancer. In the dose-escalation cohort, 82.7% of patients were male, and the mean age was roughly 60 years with a range of roughly 20 to 85. Prior anti-PD-1, anti-PD-L1 or anti-CTLA-4 therapy was permitted, and checkpoint inhibitors had been received by about two fifths of dose-escalation patients. Partial responses were achieved by three dose-escalation patients, of whom one had hepatocellular carcinoma and two had cutaneous melanoma. Peripheral TCRbeta sequencing aimed to test whether ivuxolimab altered TCR sequence diversity and caused clonal T-cell expansion. The paper describes the monotherapy dose-escalation part (N = 52 patients) of the phase I trial of ivuxolimab.

Patients with autoimmune disease history or receiving systemic immunosuppression were excluded from the trial. Peripheral blood for TCR sequencing was drawn from every dose cohort at baseline, at cycle 4 day 1 and at cycle 7 day 1. Samples came from an open-label, multicenter, first-in-human phase I dose-escalation trial of ivuxolimab. Adults with locally advanced or metastatic melanoma, renal cell, hepatocellular, or head and neck squamous cell carcinoma were enrolled in the trial. CD4+ and CD8+ T cells were sorted separately from peripheral blood before TCR sequencing. Broader findings and caveats from the paper: In partial responders in the 0.1-3.0 mg/kg groups, normalized peripheral clonal expansion was found to be among the lowest, especially among CD8+ T cells. Low levels of normalized T-cell clonal expansion were also seen in some nonresponding patients. At doses of 0.1 to 3.0 mg/kg, clonal expansion of both CD4+ and CD8+ T cells in blood was seen between baseline and week 6. Which antigens the clonally expanded peripheral T cells were specific for was not determined. After ivuxolimab, CD8+ T cells had more expanded clones than CD4+ T cells on average.

Genomic DNA was extracted from sorted cells for sequencing of the TCRbeta CDR3 region. TCRbeta CDR3 regions were sequenced using the immunoSEQ Assay. Held by TCRdb, this immuneACCESS table contains in-frame sequences only and omits some clones. Under half of the omission traces to an unresolved V gene where checked; the cause of the rest is unknown. In all, the sample holds about 72,000 clones, and approximately 81% of those were seen once. 4.5% to 6% of the sample lies in the top ten. This receptor was taken from an adult with an advanced solid tumor such as melanoma, head and neck, liver or kidney cancer. The specimen comprised CD4+ or CD8+ T cells sorted from blood, sampled in a trial of the OX40 agonist ivuxolimab.

The bases are TGTGCCAGCAGGGGACAGACTGGAAACACTGAAGCTTTCTTT. This is translated as CASRGQTGNTEAFF. The sequence is built from TRBV11-1 and TRBJ1-1, and 7 junction bases match TRBD1. Its CDR3 holds 14 amino acids, cysteine through phenylalanine. Only the CDR3 part of the read is kept: 42 bases, read in frame from the first base. Here V drops 6 bases and J drops 2 bases, and the junction holds 6 bases not matched to any gene. From a lookup of the germline V gene (reference sequence), CDR1 and CDR2 are SGHAT and FQDESV.